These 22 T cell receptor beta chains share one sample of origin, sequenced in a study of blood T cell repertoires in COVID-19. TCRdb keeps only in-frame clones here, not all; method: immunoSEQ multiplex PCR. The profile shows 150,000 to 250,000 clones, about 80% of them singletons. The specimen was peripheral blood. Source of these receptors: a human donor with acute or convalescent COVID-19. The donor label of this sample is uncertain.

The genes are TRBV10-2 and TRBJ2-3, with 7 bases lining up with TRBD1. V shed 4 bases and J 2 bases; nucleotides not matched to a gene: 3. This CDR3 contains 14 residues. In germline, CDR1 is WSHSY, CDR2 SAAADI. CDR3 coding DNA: TGCGCCAGCAGTGTACAGGGGTTCACAGATACGCAGTATTTT. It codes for CASSVQGFTDTQYF.

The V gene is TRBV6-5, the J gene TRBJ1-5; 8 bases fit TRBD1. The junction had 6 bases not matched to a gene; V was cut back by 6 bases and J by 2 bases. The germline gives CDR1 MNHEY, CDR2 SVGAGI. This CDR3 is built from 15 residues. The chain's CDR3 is CASRTGGFGNQPQHF. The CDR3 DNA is TGTGCCAGCAGAACAGGGGGATTTGGCAATCAGCCCCAGCATTTT.

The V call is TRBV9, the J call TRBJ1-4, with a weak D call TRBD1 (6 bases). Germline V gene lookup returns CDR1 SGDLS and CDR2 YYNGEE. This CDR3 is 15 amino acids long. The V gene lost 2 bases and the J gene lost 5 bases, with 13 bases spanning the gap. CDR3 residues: CASSVSTGPNEKLFF. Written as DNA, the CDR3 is TGTGCCAGCAGCGTTAGTACAGGGCCGAATGAAAAACTGTTTTTT.

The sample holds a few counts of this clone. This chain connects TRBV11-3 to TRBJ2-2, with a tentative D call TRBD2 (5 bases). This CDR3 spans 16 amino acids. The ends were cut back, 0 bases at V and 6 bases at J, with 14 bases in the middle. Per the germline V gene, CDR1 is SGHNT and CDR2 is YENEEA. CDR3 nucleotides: TGTGCCAGCAGCTTAGATCCCGGGAAGGGAGCCGGGGAGCTGTTTTTT. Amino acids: CASSLDPGKGAGELFF.

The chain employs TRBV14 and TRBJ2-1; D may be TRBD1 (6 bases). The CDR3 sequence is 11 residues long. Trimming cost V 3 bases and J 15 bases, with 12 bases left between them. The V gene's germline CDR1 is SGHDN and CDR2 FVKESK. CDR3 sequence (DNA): TGTGCCAGCAGCCAGAGGACAGTGCCGTTCTTC. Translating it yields CASSQRTVPFF.

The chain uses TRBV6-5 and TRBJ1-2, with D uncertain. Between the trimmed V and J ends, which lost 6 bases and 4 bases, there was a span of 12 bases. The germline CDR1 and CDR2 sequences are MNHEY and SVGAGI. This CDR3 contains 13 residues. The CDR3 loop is CASSSTHGYGYTF. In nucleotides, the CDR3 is TGTGCCAGCAGCTCCACCCACGGCTATGGCTACACCTTC.

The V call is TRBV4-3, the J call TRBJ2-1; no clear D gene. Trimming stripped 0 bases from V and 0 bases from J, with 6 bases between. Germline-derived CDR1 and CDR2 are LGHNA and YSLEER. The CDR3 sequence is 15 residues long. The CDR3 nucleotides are TGCGCCAGCAGCCAAGATTTGAGCTCCTACAATGAGCAGTTCTTC. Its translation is CASSQDLSSYNEQFF.

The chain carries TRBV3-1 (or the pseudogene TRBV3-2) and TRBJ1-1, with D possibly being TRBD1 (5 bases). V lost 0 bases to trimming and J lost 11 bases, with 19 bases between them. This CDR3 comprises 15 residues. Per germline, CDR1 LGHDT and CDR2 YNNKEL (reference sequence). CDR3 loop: CASSQEGGAGGLAFF. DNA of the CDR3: TGTGCCAGCAGCCAAGAAGGAGGCGCCGGGGGTCTCGCTTTCTTT.

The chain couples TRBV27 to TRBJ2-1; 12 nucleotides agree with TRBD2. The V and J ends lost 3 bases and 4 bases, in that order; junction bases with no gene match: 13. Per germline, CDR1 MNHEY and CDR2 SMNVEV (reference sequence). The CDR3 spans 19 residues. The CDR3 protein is CASSFGLAGGVPRYNEQFF. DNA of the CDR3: TGTGCCAGCAGTTTTGGGCTAGCGGGAGGGGTGCCGAGGTACAATGAGCAGTTCTTC.

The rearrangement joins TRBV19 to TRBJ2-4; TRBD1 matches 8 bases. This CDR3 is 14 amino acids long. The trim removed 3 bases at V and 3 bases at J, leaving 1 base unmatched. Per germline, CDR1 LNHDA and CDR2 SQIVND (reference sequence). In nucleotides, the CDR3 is TGTGCCAGTAGTATCGGACAGGGCAAAAACATTCAGTACTTC. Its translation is CASSIGQGKNIQYF.

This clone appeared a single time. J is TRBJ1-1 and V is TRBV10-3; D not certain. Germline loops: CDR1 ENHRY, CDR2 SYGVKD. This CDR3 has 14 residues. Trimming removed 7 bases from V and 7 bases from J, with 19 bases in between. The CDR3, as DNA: TGTGCCATCACACTTACAGACCGGCCAGTTGAAGCTTTCTTT. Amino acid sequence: CAITLTDRPVEAFF.

CDR3 sequence reads: CASSPPASGRAWETQYF. Here the CDR3 DNA reads TGTGCCAGCTCACCACCGGCTAGCGGGAGGGCCTGGGAGACCCAGTACTTC. This chain joins TRBV18 and TRBJ2-5; 12 bases align to TRBD2. Losses at the gene ends were 0 bases for V and 5 bases for J; bases not matched to a gene: 7. The CDR3 has 17 residues. Germline V CDR1 and CDR2: KGHSH, LQKENI.

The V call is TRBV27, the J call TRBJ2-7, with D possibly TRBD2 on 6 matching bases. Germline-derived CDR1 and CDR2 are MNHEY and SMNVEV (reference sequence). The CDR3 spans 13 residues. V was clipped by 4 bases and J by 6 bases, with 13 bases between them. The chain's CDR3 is CASSSFRAGEQYF. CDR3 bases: TGTGCCAGCAGTTCCTTCAGAGCGGGCGAGCAGTACTTC.

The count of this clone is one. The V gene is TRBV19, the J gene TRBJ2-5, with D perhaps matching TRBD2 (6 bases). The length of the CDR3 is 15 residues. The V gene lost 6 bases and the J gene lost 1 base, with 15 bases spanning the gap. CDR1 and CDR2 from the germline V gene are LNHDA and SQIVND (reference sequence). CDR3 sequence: CASRKARGTQETQYF. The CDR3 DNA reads TGTGCCAGTAGAAAGGCCCGGGGGACCCAAGAGACCCAGTACTTC.

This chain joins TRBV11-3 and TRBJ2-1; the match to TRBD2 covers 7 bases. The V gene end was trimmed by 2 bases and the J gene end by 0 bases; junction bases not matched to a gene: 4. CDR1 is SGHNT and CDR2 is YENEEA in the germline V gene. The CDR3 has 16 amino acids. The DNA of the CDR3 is TGTGCCAGCAGCTTAAGCGCGGGAGTCTCCTACAATGAGCAGTTCTTC. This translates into CASSLSAGVSYNEQFF.

In DNA, the CDR3 is TGCGCCAGCAGCTTGGGTGACAGGAACGAGCAGTACTTC. The encoded protein is CASSLGDRNEQYF. The chain recombines TRBV5-1 with TRBJ2-7; possibly TRBD1 for D (6 bases). This CDR3 has 13 amino acids. V gave up 0 bases and J gave up 5 bases, with 9 bases separating them. Germline CDR1 is SGHRS and CDR2 is YFSETQ.

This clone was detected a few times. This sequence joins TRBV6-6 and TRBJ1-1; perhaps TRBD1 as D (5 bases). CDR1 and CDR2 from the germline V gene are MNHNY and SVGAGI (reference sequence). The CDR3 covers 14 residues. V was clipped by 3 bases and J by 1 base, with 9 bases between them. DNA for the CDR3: TGTGCCAGCAGTTATCAGGGCAGGAACACTGAAGCTTTCTTT. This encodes CASSYQGRNTEAFF.

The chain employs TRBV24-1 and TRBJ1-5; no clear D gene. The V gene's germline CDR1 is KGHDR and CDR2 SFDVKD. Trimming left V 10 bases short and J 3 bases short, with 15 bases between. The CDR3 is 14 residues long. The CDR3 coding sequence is TGTGCCACTCCGCTAGGCAGCCACAATCAGCCCCAGCATTTT. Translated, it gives CATPLGSHNQPQHF.

The CDR3 bases are TGTGCCAGCAGCCAAGTCTGGGGCCCCGGCTCCTACAATGAGCAGTTCTTC. This gives the protein CASSQVWGPGSYNEQFF. The chain links TRBV3-1 (or the pseudogene TRBV3-2) to TRBJ2-1; a possible D gene is TRBD1 (5 bases). CDR1 and CDR2 from the germline V gene are LGHDT and YNNKEL (reference sequence). This CDR3 spans 17 amino acids. Deletions cut 1 base from V and 0 bases from J, with 13 bases between.

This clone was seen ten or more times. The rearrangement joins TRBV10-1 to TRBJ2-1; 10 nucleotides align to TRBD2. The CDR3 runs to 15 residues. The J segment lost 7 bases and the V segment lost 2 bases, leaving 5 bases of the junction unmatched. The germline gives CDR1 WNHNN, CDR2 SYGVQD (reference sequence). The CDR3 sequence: CASSEVGTSANEQFF. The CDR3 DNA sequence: TGCGCCAGCAGTGAGGTCGGGACTAGCGCGAATGAGCAGTTCTTC.

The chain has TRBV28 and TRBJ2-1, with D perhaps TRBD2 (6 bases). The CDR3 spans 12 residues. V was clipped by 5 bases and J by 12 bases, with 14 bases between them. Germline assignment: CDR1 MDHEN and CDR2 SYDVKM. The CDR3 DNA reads TGTGCCAGCAGTCCCCTCCACGGGGGGCAGTTCTTC. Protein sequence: CASSPLHGGQFF.

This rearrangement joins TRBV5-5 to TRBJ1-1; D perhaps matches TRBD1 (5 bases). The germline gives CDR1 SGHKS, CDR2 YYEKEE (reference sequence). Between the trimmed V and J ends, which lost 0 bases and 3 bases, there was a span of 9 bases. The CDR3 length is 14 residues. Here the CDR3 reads CASSLATVYTEAFF. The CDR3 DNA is TGTGCCAGCAGCTTGGCGACAGTGTACACTGAAGCTTTCTTT.